This T cell receptor (beta chain) was recorded in a study of T cell responses to AZD1222 COVID-19 vaccine. The data were produced by immunoSEQ multiplex PCR, yet TCRdb's version contains in-frame clones alone and is incomplete. The sample holds some 280,000 clones, approximately 94% seen once. The CDR3 has 15 residues. The V gene's germline CDR1 is MDHEN and CDR2 SYDVKM. Unmatched junction bases numbered 7, after V lost 4 bases and J lost 4 bases. Study conclusions and caveats: Elevations in Spike-specific TCR breadth and depth followed administration of two AZD1222 doses.

Details on this clone: Its antigen is unknown.

The origin of this receptor is an adult who received the AZD1222 COVID-19 vaccine. The chain has TRBV28 and TRBJ1-3, with 7 bases fitting TRBD1. The sequenced sample was peripheral blood, obtained 28 days after the second AZD1222 dose. The CDR3 DNA reads as TGTGCCAGCAGTTCACCAGACAGGGCCGGAAACACCATATATTTT. This sequence encodes CASSSPDRAGNTIYF.